The 3 T cell receptor beta chains reported below all come from one sample, sequenced in a study of vaccination effects on CD4 cells after COVID-19. The method was immunoSEQ multiplex PCR; TCRdb's version includes in-frame clones alone and lacks a portion of them. The sample lists approximately 28,000 clones; 75% to 90% were seen once. These receptors lack a known antigen. Antigen-specific CD4+ T cells were expanded with viral peptide pools in the ViraFEST assay before sequencing. Following an approximately ten-day culture, CD4+ T cells were purified. The vaccine given was either BNT162b2 or mRNA-1273, in two doses. The specimen was CD4+ T cells from PBMCs cultured with SARS-CoV-2 spike peptides, collected after COVID-19 vaccination. Receptor source: a human donor who received a COVID-19 vaccine. Some clones in this sample may be carry-over from other donors' samples.

The chain is built from TRBV6-5 and TRBJ2-1; D ambiguous. V was cut by 2 bases and J by 2 bases, with 10 bases left in between. The CDR3 consists of 15 residues. Germline V lookup: CDR1 MNHEY, CDR2 SVGAGI. The CDR3 coding sequence is TGTGCCAGCAGTTACGGTGGAAGTGCCTACAATGAGCAGTTCTTC. It specifies CASSYGGSAYNEQFF.

The chain couples TRBV3-1 (or the pseudogene TRBV3-2) to TRBJ2-1; 10 bases are a match to TRBD2. Germline trimming cut 5 bases from V and 8 bases from J; bases unmatched to any gene: 9. This CDR3 is 15 amino acids long. Germline V gives CDR1 LGHDT, CDR2 YNNKEL (reference sequence). The CDR3 reads CASSSSGGAFHEQFF. The CDR3 DNA reads TGTGCCAGCAGCTCCAGCGGGGGGGCTTTTCATGAGCAGTTCTTC.

This chain uses TRBV27 with TRBJ2-5, with D hard to call. Trimming cost V 3 bases and J 2 bases, with 7 bases left between them. CDR1 MNHEY and CDR2 SMNVEV come from the germline V gene (reference sequence). The CDR3 is made up of 13 amino acids. The CDR3 is CASSFQTQETQYF. The CDR3, as DNA: TGTGCCAGCAGTTTCCAGACGCAAGAGACCCAGTACTTC.